This TCR beta chain is drawn from a study of vaccination and CD4 T cells after COVID-19. About the research overall: Post-COVID samples were collected a median approximately 93 days following diagnosis, spanning 35 to 161. The peptides that stimulated the cells were overlapping spike peptides from SARS-CoV-2, HCoV-NL63, HCoV-OC43 and HCoV-229E. Study-level points and caveats: It was found that, in convalescent patients, 304 of 307 vaccine-specific clones were spike mono-reactive.

Trimming shortened V by 3 bases and J by 1 base, and 10 bases separated the two germline ends. The CDR3 extends over 14 amino acids. Looked up from germline, CDR1 is SGHNT and CDR2 is YYREEE (reference sequence). An Oncomine TCR Beta short-read assay was used to sequence the DNA from cultured CD4+ T cells. TCRdb passed the PCR reads through MiXCR, listing each CDR3 protein once. The sample contains approximately 19,000 distinct CDR3 sequences, 45% to 60% of which appear only once. Treatment in this sample: approximately nine-day PBMC culture with coronavirus spike peptide pools or control peptides (ViraFEST assay). ViraFEST used peptide pools to expand antigen-specific T cells, then sequenced TCRs. This clonotype came up once. Its antigen is as yet unknown.

The chain employs TRBV5-4 and TRBJ2-5; D perhaps matches TRBD2 (6 bases). The sample was CD4+ T cells from blood, cultured in vitro, taken after SARS-CoV-2 vaccination. The TCR comes from a human donor who had recovered from COVID-19. CDR3 sequence reads: CASSYAGSQETQYF. CDR3 sequence (DNA): TGTGCCAGCAGCTATGCGGGGTCCCAAGAGACCCAGTACTTC.